What follows describes a single T cell receptor (beta chain). Its antigen remains unidentified. The record originates from a study of beta chain features in type 1 diabetes. Study-wide results and caveats: Shortening of TCRB CDR3s, moderate but significant, appeared in all four CD4+ subsets of Type 1 diabetes patients.

CDR1 is MNHEY, CDR2 SVGAGI, per germline. Trimming removed 6 bases at V and 9 bases at J, with 21 bases between. The CDR3 is 15 amino acids. The entirety of the isolated RNA underwent reverse transcription, so expressed TCRB transcripts were sequenced. Here immunoSEQ multiplex PCR was the method, and the copy in TCRdb shows in-frame clones only, minus some. The table shows some 290,000 clones, with about 24% occurring only once. The chain recombines TRBV6-5 with TRBJ2-1; tentatively, D is TRBD2 (6 bases). Sequenced input: naive CD4+ T cells from blood. This receptor was identified in a young woman with type 1 diabetes. The CDR3 DNA sequence: TGTGCCAGCAGCCGAGCTGGAGGGCTTAGCGGTGAGCAGTTCTTC. Residues: CASSRAGGLSGEQFF.